One sample yielded the 23 T cell receptor beta chains listed below, sequenced in a study of blood T cells in healthy people across ages. Primed by a sample-barcoded 5' primer and a J-beta primer mix, a second PCR proceeded for about 7 to 11 cycles. TCRdb re-analysed the 5' RACE reads in MiXCR, keeping a single row per CDR3 protein. The sample has about 1,600,000 distinct CDR3 sequences, around two fifths seen once. The specimen was blood. The receptors stem from a woman under 30 in good health.

The CDR3 is CASSFGTGLLNTEAFF. CDR3 DNA sequence: TGTGCCAGCAGCTTCGGGACAGGGCTCTTGAACACTGAAGCTTTCTTT. The gene calls are TRBV7-2 and TRBJ1-1; 9 bases fit TRBD1. CDR1 and CDR2 from the germline V gene are SGHTA and FQGNSA. The V gene end was trimmed by 3 bases and the J gene end by 0 bases; junction bases not matched to a gene: 5. The CDR3 spans 16 residues.

The rearrangement joins TRBV3-1 to TRBJ2-1, with 10 bases that match TRBD2. Germline V gene sequence: CDR1 LGHDT, CDR2 YNNKEL (reference sequence). The CDR3 is 15 residues long. V lost 4 bases to trimming and J lost 5 bases; unmatched junction nucleotides: 5. Here the CDR3 DNA reads TGTGCCAGCAGCCCCCTGGGACTAGCGAACAATGAGCAGTTCTTC. Amino acids: CASSPLGLANNEQFF.

There are a few counts of this clonotype. The chain recombines TRBV21-1 with TRBJ1-2; the table names TRBD1, a call not compared with the DNA. TRBV21-1 is classified as a pseudogene. CDR3 length equals 15 residues. The CDR3 DNA is TGTGCCAGCAGCAGTAGGGGGGGGGGACCGGATGGCTACACCTTC. It encodes CASSSRGGGPDGYTF.

In its sample, this clonotype was seen a few times. The chain employs TRBV4-1 and TRBJ1-5; 9 bases align to TRBD1. This CDR3 region has 16 residues. J was trimmed by 7 bases and V by 3 bases; bases with no gene match: 10. Germline V lookup: CDR1 MGHRA, CDR2 YSYEKL. The CDR3 DNA follows: TGCGCCAGCAGCCAGACGACAGGGGGTTTAGGACAGCCCCAGCATTTT. Translated, it gives CASSQTTGGLGQPQHF.

The rearrangement links TRBV10-3 to TRBJ2-3; either TRBD1 or TRBD2 may fit D (5 bases each). Deletions cut 5 bases from V and 8 bases from J, with 17 bases between. Germline assignment: CDR1 ENHRY and CDR2 SYGVKD. The CDR3 consists of 14 residues. CDR3 sequence reads: CAISSSGAQGTQYF. The DNA for the CDR3 is TGTGCCATCAGTTCCAGCGGCGCCCAGGGTACGCAGTATTTT.

This clonotype was seen only a few times. The chain combines TRBV29-1 with TRBJ1-1; D is unclear. CDR3 length equals 11 residues. V was clipped by 4 bases and J by 5 bases, with 8 bases between them. CDR1 SQVTM and CDR2 ANQGSEA come from the germline V gene. CDR3 loop: CSVASETEAFF. CDR3 coding DNA: TGCAGCGTTGCCAGCGAAACTGAAGCTTTCTTT.

This clonotype was recorded at least ten times. CDR3 in amino acids: CSGTTGTEQFF. CDR3 coding DNA: TGCAGCGGCACTACAGGGACTGAGCAGTTCTTC. The chain has TRBV29-1 and TRBJ2-1; possibly TRBD1 for D (6 bases). V lost 7 bases and J 9 bases, leaving 13 bases between the germline ends. The CDR3 runs to 11 residues. CDR1 is SQVTM, CDR2 ANQGSEA, per germline.

The CDR3 is CASSYSGKGYTF. The CDR3 DNA follows: TGTGCCAGCAGTTACTCGGGAAAAGGCTACACCTTC. The gene calls are TRBV6-5 and TRBJ1-2; D uncertain. CDR1 and CDR2 from the germline V gene are MNHEY and SVGAGI. The length of the CDR3 is 12 residues. Trimming took 0 bases from V and 8 from J, leaving 7 bases between them.

This clonotype came up many times. The gene calls are TRBV12-3 or TRBV12-4 and TRBJ2-5; D uncertain. The V end lost 4 bases, the J end lost 5 bases, and 2 bases lay between the germline ends. The CDR3 is 10 amino acids. DNA for the CDR3: TGTGCCAGCAGTTCTGAGACCCAGTACTTC. Protein product: CASSSETQYF.

This clonotype was found a few times. V gene TRBV4-1 combines with J gene TRBJ1-1, with D uncertain. Germline V gives CDR1 MGHRA, CDR2 YSYEKL. This CDR3 region has 14 residues. V lost 1 base and J lost 4, with 10 bases in between. CDR3: CASSQARGSTEAFF. For the CDR3, the DNA is TGCGCCAGCAGCCAAGCGCGGGGTAGCACTGAAGCTTTCTTT.

This clonotype showed up just a few times. The chain recombines TRBV20-1 with TRBJ2-7, with D possibly being TRBD2 (5 bases). Between the trimmed V and J ends, which lost 1 base and 2 bases, there was a span of 12 bases. The CDR3 is 14 residues long. Germline V lookup: CDR1 DFQATT, CDR2 SNEGSKA (reference sequence). Written as DNA, the CDR3 is TGCAGTGCTAGAGGGGCAGGACTTACCTACGAGCAGTACTTC. It is translated as CSARGAGLTYEQYF.

Only a few counts were recorded for this clonotype. The CDR3 DNA sequence: TGTGCCAGCAGCCAAGGGGTCGGAGATTCACCCCTCCACTTT. It specifies CASSQGVGDSPLHF. This chain links TRBV3-1 with TRBJ1-6; D unresolved. Germline CDR1 and CDR2: LGHDT and YNNKEL (reference sequence). V lost 1 base and J lost 8, with 9 bases in between. The CDR3 has 14 residues.

In DNA form, the CDR3 reads TGTGCCAGCAGCTTAGAAGCACCCGATTTCTCCTACAATGAGCAGTTCTTC. Its protein product is CASSLEAPDFSYNEQFF. The chain recombines TRBV7-6 with TRBJ2-1; D remains ambiguous. V lost 1 base and J 0 bases, leaving 13 bases between the germline ends. There are 17 residues in the CDR3. Germline values: CDR1 SGHVS, CDR2 FNYEAQ.

The CDR3 DNA follows: TGCAGTGCTGCACGGACTAGCGCAGATACGCAGTATTTT. Residues: CSAARTSADTQYF. The gene calls are TRBV20-1 and TRBJ2-3, with 9 bases fitting TRBD2. Looked up from germline, CDR1 is DFQATT and CDR2 is SNEGSKA (reference sequence). The V segment lost 5 bases and the J segment 4 bases; nucleotides outside the gene matches: 4. This CDR3 is built from 13 residues.

CDR3 amino acids: CAISEQNHYSYEQYF. CDR3 bases: TGTGCCATCAGTGAACAGAACCATTACTCCTACGAGCAGTACTTC. J is TRBJ2-7 and V is TRBV10-3, with no clear D. This CDR3 spans 15 amino acids. V lost 3 bases and J lost 0, with 12 bases in between. The germline V gene has CDR1 ENHRY and CDR2 SYGVKD.

The chain links TRBV28 to TRBJ2-7; D unresolved. Trimming removed 6 bases at V and 2 bases at J, with 14 bases between. The CDR3 extends over 14 amino acids. Looked up from germline, CDR1 is MDHEN and CDR2 is SYDVKM. CDR3 region: CASRSSGSPYEQYF. CDR3 coding DNA: TGTGCCAGCAGGTCCTCTGGCAGCCCCTACGAGCAGTACTTC.

V gene TRBV10-2 combines with J gene TRBJ2-5; D unresolved. CDR3 size: 12 residues. V was trimmed by 0 bases and J by 5 bases, leaving 4 bases between them. Germline values: CDR1 WSHSY, CDR2 SAAADI. The CDR3 DNA reads TGCGCCAGCAGTGAGTCGTTGGAGACCCAGTACTTC. Protein sequence: CASSESLETQYF.

The chain has TRBV2 and TRBJ1-6; the D gene is possibly TRBD1 (5 bases). The CDR3 runs to 15 residues. The germline V gene has CDR1 SNHLY and CDR2 FYNNEI. Trimming took off 9 bases at V and 4 bases at J, with 16 bases between the two ends. The CDR3 DNA follows: TGTGCCAGTCGGGGCGGAGCTAGTTATAATTCACCCCTCCACTTT. This sequence encodes CASRGGASYNSPLHF.

The chain is built from TRBV3-1 and TRBJ2-5; D remains unclear. The J call could be wrong; TRBJ2-7 is a better fit for the DNA end. Per the germline V gene, CDR1 is LGHDT and CDR2 is YNNKEL (reference sequence). The CDR3 sequence is 15 residues long. The CDR3 is CASSPRVSIVYEQYF. The CDR3 DNA sequence: TGTGCCAGCAGCCCTCGGGTCTCGATCGTGTACGAGCAGTACTTC.

This clonotype has only a few counts. The chain carries TRBV24-1 and TRBJ2-5; D possibly corresponds to TRBD2 (6 bases). CDR3 length: 15 residues. The germline V gene has CDR1 KGHDR and CDR2 SFDVKD. V was trimmed by 3 bases and J by 0 bases, leaving 10 bases between them. The CDR3 sequence: CATSDPRRDQETQYF. The CDR3 region has the DNA TGTGCCACCAGTGATCCCCGGAGGGACCAAGAGACCCAGTACTTC.

In its sample, this clonotype was seen a few times. V and J are TRBV5-1 and TRBJ2-3; D is uncertain. Trimming took 3 bases from V and 1 from J, leaving 12 bases between them. Germline assignment: CDR1 SGHRS and CDR2 YFSETQ. The CDR3 covers 15 residues. The CDR3 sequence is CASSSIASGTDTQYF. The CDR3, as DNA: TGCGCCAGCAGCTCAATAGCTTCAGGCACAGATACGCAGTATTTT.

This clonotype was seen just once. V is TRBV9 and J is TRBJ1-2; 7 bases map to TRBD1. The CDR3 runs 16 residues. V dropped 3 bases and J dropped 3; count of bases not matched to a gene: 11. Germline V gene sequence: CDR1 SGDLS, CDR2 YYNGEE. DNA of the CDR3: TGTGCCAGCAGCGCTGGGGGGATCGGGACAGACTATGGCTACACCTTC. Translation gives CASSAGGIGTDYGYTF. Using reference TRBV9 and TRBJ1-2 for the parts outside the CDR3, the full variable domain is DSGVTQTPKHLITATGQRVTLRCSPRSGDLSVYWYQQSLDQGLQFLIQYYNGEERAKGNILERFSAQQFPDLHSELNLSSLELGDSALYFCASSAGGIGTDYGYTFGSGTRLTVV.

This clonotype was counted between two and nine times. The gene calls are TRBV7-9 and TRBJ2-5; 8 bases map to TRBD1. Per germline, CDR1 SEHNR and CDR2 FQNEAQ (reference sequence). Trimming at V came to 4 bases and at J to 4 bases, leaving 8 bases not matched to a gene. This CDR3 has 15 amino acids. CDR3 in amino acids: CASSSNRGSRETQYF. Here the CDR3 DNA reads TGTGCCAGCAGCTCAAACAGGGGGTCGAGAGAGACCCAGTACTTC.